This record looks at one T cell receptor beta chain sequence and its context. The repertoire was sequenced with immunoSEQ multiplex PCR; TCRdb's copy has only in-frame clones and lacks some. The sample carries about 80,000 clones, roughly 84% recorded once. Per germline, CDR1 SGHRS and CDR2 YFSETQ. Trimming removed 4 bases from V and 10 bases from J; junction bases left unmatched: 6. The CDR3 consists of 15 residues. The record originates from a study of control samples from healthy donors and cancer patients. This clonotype was sampled from a man aged 55 to 70 with head and neck cancer. Sequencing was done on a sample of PBMCs. This sequence joins TRBV5-1 and TRBJ2-1; 15 nucleotides agree with TRBD2. This CDR3 reads CASSMGLAGGGEQFF. The CDR3 nucleotides are TGCGCCAGCAGCATGGGACTAGCGGGAGGCGGGGAGCAGTTCTTC.